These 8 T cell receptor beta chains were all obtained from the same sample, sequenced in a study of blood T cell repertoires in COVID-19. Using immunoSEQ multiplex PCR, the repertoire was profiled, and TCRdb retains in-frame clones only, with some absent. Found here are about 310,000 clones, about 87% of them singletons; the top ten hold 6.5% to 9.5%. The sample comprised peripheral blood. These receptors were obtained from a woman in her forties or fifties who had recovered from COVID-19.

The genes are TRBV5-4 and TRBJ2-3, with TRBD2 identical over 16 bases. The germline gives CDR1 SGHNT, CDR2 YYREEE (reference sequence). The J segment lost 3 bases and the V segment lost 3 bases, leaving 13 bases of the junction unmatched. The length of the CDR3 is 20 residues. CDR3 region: CASSSPGLAGGEGSTDTQYF. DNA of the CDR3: TGTGCCAGCAGCTCCCCGGGACTAGCGGGGGGGGAAGGGAGTACAGATACGCAGTATTTT. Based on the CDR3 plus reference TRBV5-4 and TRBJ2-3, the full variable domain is ETGVTQSPTHLIKTRGQQVTLRCSSQSGHNTVSWYQQALGQGPQFIFQYYREEENGRGNFPPRFSGLQFPNYSSELNVNALELDDSALYLCASSSPGLAGGEGSTDTQYFGPGTRLTVL.

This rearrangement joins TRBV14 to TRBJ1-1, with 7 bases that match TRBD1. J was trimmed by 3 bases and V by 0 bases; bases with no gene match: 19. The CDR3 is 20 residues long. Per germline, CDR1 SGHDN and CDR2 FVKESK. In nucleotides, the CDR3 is TGTGCCAGCAGCCAAGATTCCCCGAGACAGGGAAAATTCGGCGACACTGAAGCTTTCTTT. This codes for CASSQDSPRQGKFGDTEAFF.

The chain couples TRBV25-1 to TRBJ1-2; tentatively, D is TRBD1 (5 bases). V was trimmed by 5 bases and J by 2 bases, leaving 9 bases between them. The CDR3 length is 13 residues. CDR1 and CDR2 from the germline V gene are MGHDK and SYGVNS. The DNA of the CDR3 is TGTGCCAGCAGTCCAGGGTCGAACTATGGCTACACCTTC. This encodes CASSPGSNYGYTF.

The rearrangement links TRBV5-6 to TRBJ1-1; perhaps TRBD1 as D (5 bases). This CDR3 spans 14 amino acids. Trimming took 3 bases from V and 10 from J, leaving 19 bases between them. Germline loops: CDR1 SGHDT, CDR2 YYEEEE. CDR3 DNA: TGTGCCAGCAGCTCGCAGACAACGGCCGGGGGAGCTTTCTTT. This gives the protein CASSSQTTAGGAFF.

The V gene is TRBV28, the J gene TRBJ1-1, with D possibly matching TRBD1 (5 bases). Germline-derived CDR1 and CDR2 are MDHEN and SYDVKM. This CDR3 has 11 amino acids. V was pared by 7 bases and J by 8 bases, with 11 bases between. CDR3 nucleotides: TGTGCCAGCACCCAGAACAGGGAAGCTTTCTTT. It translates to CASTQNREAFF.

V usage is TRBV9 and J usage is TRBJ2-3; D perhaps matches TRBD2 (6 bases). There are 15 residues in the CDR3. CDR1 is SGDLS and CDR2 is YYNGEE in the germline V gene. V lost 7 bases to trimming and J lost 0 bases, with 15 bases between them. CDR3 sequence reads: CASGRWDGSTDTQYF. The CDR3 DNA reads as TGTGCCAGCGGGAGGTGGGACGGGAGCACAGATACGCAGTATTTT.

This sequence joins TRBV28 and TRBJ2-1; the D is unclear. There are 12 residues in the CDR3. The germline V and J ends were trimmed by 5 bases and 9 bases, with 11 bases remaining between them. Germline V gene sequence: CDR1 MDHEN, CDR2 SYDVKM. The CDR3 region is CASSPPGLEQFF. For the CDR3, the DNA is TGTGCCAGCAGTCCTCCCGGTCTTGAGCAGTTCTTC.

DNA for the CDR3: TGTGCCAGCAGCGTAGCGGCAGGGCACTACGAGCAGTACTTC. This codes for CASSVAAGHYEQYF. The chain couples TRBV9 to TRBJ2-7; perhaps TRBD1 as D (5 bases). V was shortened by 0 bases and J by 3 bases, with 10 bases between the two germline ends. The CDR3 spans 14 residues. CDR1 and CDR2 (germline): SGDLS, YYNGEE.